Below, one TCR beta chain is given with its context. The antigen is undetermined. Germline V lookup: CDR1 MNHEY, CDR2 SVGAGI. With 0 bases clipped from V and 2 bases from J, the junction kept 2 bases outside the gene matches. This CDR3 contains 15 residues. This record belongs to a study of cytomegalovirus exposure and HLA in healthy donors. About the research overall: An analysis done earlier identified almost 120 million unique TCR beta sequences from approximately 180 million T cells. Of about 400 genotyped donors, roughly 80% clustered with self-reported Caucasian donors. Study-wide results and caveats: CMV serostatus was the only recorded immune exposure for donors. The authors judged a highly shared variant cluster likely a sequencing artifact.

Both 60 Vbeta primers and 13 Jbeta primers went into the PCR. The data were produced by immunoSEQ multiplex PCR, yet TCRdb's version contains in-frame clones alone and is incomplete. The repertoire consists of roughly 100,000 clones, with roughly 80% occurring once and the leading ten covering 6.9%. This chain links TRBV6-5 with TRBJ2-7, with 9 nucleotides matching TRBD2. This receptor was taken from a man aged 25 to 45 in good health and CMV-seropositive. Sequenced sample: PBMCs. The chain's CDR3 is CASSYSAGGPYEQYF. CDR3 bases: TGTGCCAGCAGTTACTCGGCGGGGGGGCCCTACGAGCAGTACTTC.